The next 10 T cell receptor beta chains were all read from a single sample in a study of blood T cell repertoires in COVID-19 (TCRdb year 2020). Preparation of the library involved the immunoSEQ multiplex PCR assay. TCRdb mirrors the immuneACCESS table, restricted to in-frame sequences. Some clones are absent from its copies; in checked studies, under half trace to an unresolved V gene, and the reason for the others is unknown. This sample lists 170,000 or so clones; around nine tenths were detected once. The ten largest clonotypes hold 0.5% to 0.65% of the sample. Material for sequencing was peripheral blood. The receptors originated from a man aged 50 or older with acute or convalescent COVID-19.

The rearrangement links TRBV6-2 or TRBV6-3 to TRBJ2-3, with 9 bases lining up with TRBD2. Germline V gene lookup returns CDR1 MNHEY and CDR2 SVGEGT. The ends lost 5 bases at V and 2 bases at J; junction bases unmatched: 2. The CDR3 consists of 14 residues. The CDR3 is CASSLAGITDTQYF. DNA of the CDR3: TGTGCCAGCAGTCTAGCGGGGATCACAGATACGCAGTATTTT.

V gene TRBV7-3 combines with J gene TRBJ2-1, with TRBD2 matching 7 bases. J gave up 2 bases and V 1 base, and 2 bases lay outside the gene matches. The germline V gene encodes CDR1 SGHTA and CDR2 FQGTGA. This CDR3 spans 15 amino acids. This CDR3 is CASSLMAGAYNEQFF. The CDR3 DNA is TGTGCCAGCAGCTTAATGGCGGGGGCCTACAATGAGCAGTTCTTC.

V is TRBV30 and J is TRBJ2-6; D is ambiguous. Germline CDR1 reads GTSNPN; CDR2 reads SVGIG (reference sequence). The CDR3 is 14 amino acids. The V end was cut by 7 bases, the J end by 0 bases, with 10 bases between. The CDR3 loop is CASLHASGANVLTF. For the CDR3, the DNA is TGTGCCTCACTACACGCCTCTGGGGCCAACGTCCTGACTTTC.

The count of this clone is one. This chain connects TRBV3-1 (or the pseudogene TRBV3-2) to TRBJ2-1, with a tentative D call TRBD2 (6 bases). The V end was cut by 5 bases, the J end by 8 bases, with 16 bases between. CDR1 and CDR2 from the germline V gene are LGHDT and YNNKEL (reference sequence). This CDR3 has 14 residues. CDR3: CASSVFGGRDEQFF. The CDR3 bases are TGTGCCAGCAGCGTGTTTGGAGGGCGGGATGAGCAGTTCTTC.

This clone occurred a few times. The rearrangement uses TRBV5-6 and TRBJ2-7; TRBD2 might be the D (5 bases). CDR1 is SGHDT, CDR2 YYEEEE, per germline. This CDR3 comprises 13 residues. The CDR3 spells CASSFRGFYEQYV. DNA of the CDR3: TGTGCCAGCAGCTTCAGAGGGTTCTACGAACAGTACGTC.

The chain carries TRBV4-2 and TRBJ2-5; 12 bases are a match to TRBD2. V trimming: 1 base; J trimming: 5 bases; junction bases outside the gene matches: 8. The CDR3 contains 17 residues. Per germline, CDR1 LGHNA and CDR2 YNFKEQ. The CDR3 spells CASSQVGQTSGGETQYF. The CDR3 DNA follows: TGTGCCAGCAGCCAAGTGGGGCAAACTAGCGGGGGGGAGACCCAGTACTTC.

This chain links TRBV7-3 with TRBJ2-3, with D possibly being TRBD2 (6 bases). Trimming stripped 5 bases from V and 2 bases from J, with 14 bases between. From germline, CDR1 is SGHTA and CDR2 FQGTGA. The CDR3 runs to 15 residues. The CDR3 DNA sequence: TGTGCCAGCAGCCCCGGGACTTCGGCCACAGATACGCAGTATTTT. Its protein product is CASSPGTSATDTQYF.

This chain links TRBV5-1 with TRBJ1-5; 8 nucleotides align to TRBD1. CDR3 length equals 14 residues. CDR1 SGHRS and CDR2 YFSETQ come from the germline V gene. V lost 2 bases to trimming and J lost 6 bases; unmatched junction nucleotides: 4. Here the CDR3 DNA reads TGCGCCAGCAGCTTCACTGGACAGGGTCAGCCCCAGCATTTT. The encoded protein is CASSFTGQGQPQHF.

The chain has TRBV28 and TRBJ1-1, with TRBD1 matching over 8 bases. The germline CDR1 and CDR2 sequences are MDHEN and SYDVKM. This CDR3 spans 13 amino acids. V gave up 10 bases and J gave up 4 bases; unmatched junction bases: 8. CDR3 nucleotide sequence: TGTGCCACCGCACTCACAGGGGGCACTGAAGCTTTCTTT. Translating it yields CATALTGGTEAFF.

The chain couples TRBV24-1 to TRBJ2-3; D is possibly TRBD1 (5 bases). Germline V gene sequence: CDR1 KGHDR, CDR2 SFDVKD. With 7 bases removed from V and 6 bases from J, the gap between germline ends came to 10 bases. The CDR3 is made up of 12 amino acids. CDR3 region: CATRGPGDTQYF. The CDR3 bases are TGTGCCACCAGGGGGCCCGGGGATACGCAGTATTTT.